The 10 T cell receptor beta chains below come from one sample, sequenced in a study of blood T cell repertoires in COVID-19. The table came from immunoSEQ multiplex PCR; TCRdb's copy has only in-frame clones and leaves some out. The sample includes 60,000 to 85,000 clones, roughly 80% of them seen just once. Sequenced: peripheral blood. These receptors originate from a man older than 75 with acute or convalescent COVID-19.

The gene calls are TRBV6-5 and TRBJ2-1; the D gene is possibly TRBD2 (6 bases). The CDR3 length is 15 residues. The germline gives CDR1 MNHEY, CDR2 SVGAGI. Deletions cut 0 bases from V and 2 bases from J, with 8 bases between. DNA of the CDR3: TGTGCCAGCAGTTACTCCAGCGGGCCCTACAATGAGCAGTTCTTC. Its protein product is CASSYSSGPYNEQFF.

The V call is TRBV4-3, the J call TRBJ2-6, with D unresolved. The CDR3 consists of 16 residues. V dropped 0 bases and J dropped 0 bases, with 6 bases sitting between them. Germline lookup yields CDR1 LGHNA and CDR2 YSLEER. As DNA, the CDR3 is TGCGCCAGCAGCCAAGAACATGGCTCTGGGGCCAACGTCCTGACTTTC. Protein: CASSQEHGSGANVLTF.

This clone appeared once. V is TRBV5-1 and J is TRBJ1-2; D unclear. This CDR3 contains 12 residues. Germline V gene lookup returns CDR1 SGHRS and CDR2 YFSETQ. V lost 4 bases, J lost 0 bases, and 4 bases lay in between. The CDR3 coding sequence is TGCGCCAGCAGCGACACTAACTATGGCTACACCTTC. It yields the protein CASSDTNYGYTF.

The J gene is TRBJ2-2, the V gene TRBV7-3; 8 nucleotides agree with TRBD2. Germline V gives CDR1 SGHTA, CDR2 FQGTGA. J gave up 4 bases and V 3 bases, and 13 bases lay outside the gene matches. This CDR3 spans 18 amino acids. The CDR3 loop is CASSFIDIGRGFTGELFF. The CDR3 bases are TGTGCCAGCAGCTTCATCGATATCGGGAGGGGGTTCACCGGGGAGCTGTTTTTT.

The gene calls are TRBV11-2 and TRBJ1-1; 11 positions match TRBD1. The CDR3 length is 14 residues. V lost 5 bases to trimming and J lost 8 bases; unmatched junction nucleotides: 7. The germline V gene encodes CDR1 SGHAT and CDR2 FQNNGV. CDR3 DNA sequence: TGTGCCAGCAGCCCTGGACAGGGGGCAAGGGAAGCTTTCTTT. This codes for CASSPGQGAREAFF. Full variable domain (rest looked up from reference TRBV11-2 and TRBJ1-1): EAGVAQSPRYKIIEKRQSVAFWCNPISGHATLYWYQQILGQGPKLLIQFQNNGVVDDSQLPKDRFSAERLKGVDSTLKIQPAKLEDSAVYLCASSPGQGAREAFFGQGTRLTVV.

The chain recombines TRBV6-1 with TRBJ2-7, with D maybe TRBD1 (6 bases). The CDR3 covers 15 residues. Germline CDR1 reads MNHNS; CDR2 reads SASEGT. The V end lost 3 bases, the J end lost 7 bases, and 19 bases lay between the germline ends. The CDR3 sequence is CASSEGAGDLWEQYF. CDR3 nucleotide sequence: TGTGCCAGCAGTGAGGGGGCAGGGGACCTTTGGGAGCAGTACTTC.

The chain links TRBV15 to TRBJ1-6; TRBD1 aligns across 8 bases. Germline V gene data show CDR1 as LNHNV and CDR2 as YYDKDF (reference sequence). The CDR3 is 16 amino acids. Germline trimming cut 0 bases from V and 9 bases from J; bases unmatched to any gene: 7. The CDR3 loop reads CATSRDYDRGRSPLHF. CDR3 nucleotide sequence: TGTGCCACCAGCAGAGATTATGACAGGGGTCGTTCACCCCTCCACTTT.

The chain carries TRBV28 and TRBJ2-3, with TRBD2 identical over 8 bases. The CDR3 length is 18 residues. V gave up 5 bases and J gave up 0 bases; unmatched junction bases: 13. Looked up from germline, CDR1 is MDHEN and CDR2 is SYDVKM. The CDR3 loop is CASSPLSTSDPSTDTQYF. CDR3 coding DNA: TGTGCCAGCAGTCCCCTTTCGACTAGCGACCCTAGCACAGATACGCAGTATTTT.

The V call is TRBV21-1, the J call TRBJ1-2; TRBD1, the table's D call, lacks a check against the DNA. TRBV21-1 is listed as a pseudogene. There are 16 residues in the CDR3. The CDR3, as DNA: TGTGCCAGCAGCCCCTCCAGGGGCACAAGCTTCTATGGCTACACCTTC. Amino acid sequence: CASSPSRGTSFYGYTF.

This chain uses TRBV7-9 with TRBJ1-1; possibly TRBD1 for D (5 bases). V was clipped by 7 bases and J by 3 bases, with 12 bases between them. The CDR3 totals 13 residues. Germline V CDR1 and CDR2: SEHNR, FQNEAQ (reference sequence). CDR3 DNA: TGTGCCAGCACCCTATCGGGGGACACTGAAGCTTTCTTT. This encodes CASTLSGDTEAFF.